The clone carrying this TCR beta chain was found once. Its specificity is unknown. The data are from a study of cytomegalovirus exposure and HLA in healthy donors. Notes on the study in general: Later findings reportedly placed an Asian-associated ancestry cluster below the approximately 650-donor mean for N-insertions. Later examination showed HLA-associated TCR beta chains had greater clonal expansion than equally common others.

In nominal health when sampled, donors likely had unrecorded immune exposures nonetheless. 60 Vbeta and 13 Jbeta primers were used in PCR. Here immunoSEQ multiplex PCR was the method, and the copy in TCRdb shows in-frame clones only, minus some. Of 45,000 to 65,000 clones in the sample, 77% were seen once. The CDR3 is 16 residues long. Germline V gene sequence: CDR1 SNHLY, CDR2 FYNNEI. After removal of 7 bases from V and 0 bases from J, the junction contained 9 bases not matched to a gene. Sequencing input: PBMCs. The chain is built from TRBV2 and TRBJ1-3, with TRBD1 matching over 7 bases. This TCR was sampled from a woman in her forties in good health and CMV-seropositive. CDR3 in amino acids: CASNPGTVISGNTIYF. CDR3 coding DNA: TGTGCCAGCAATCCCGGGACAGTCATCTCTGGAAACACCATATATTTT.